This T cell receptor (beta chain) was identified during a study of patients and donors after allogeneic stem cell transplantation. TCRdb fed the RT-PCR reads into MiXCR, producing one record per CDR3 protein. The sample records tens of thousands of distinct CDR3 sequences, around 5% being singletons. Germline CDR1 is SEHNR and CDR2 is FQNEAQ (reference sequence). The CDR3 has 13 residues. Deletions cut 1 base from V and 6 bases from J, with 7 bases between. By frequency in the sample, this clonotype is medium-sized. Sequenced material: blood, either unsorted or a sorted T cell fraction (not recorded which). The chain couples TRBV7-9 to TRBJ1-5; tentative D call: TRBD1 (5 bases). The receptor was derived from a human donor who was either an allogeneic HSCT recipient or a stem cell or donor lymphocyte infusion donor (not recorded which). It is not recorded whose cells these are; they may come from a transplant donor. CDR3 sequence: CASSLEGSQPQHF. For the CDR3, the DNA is TGTGCCAGCAGCTTAGAGGGGAGTCAGCCCCAGCATTTT.